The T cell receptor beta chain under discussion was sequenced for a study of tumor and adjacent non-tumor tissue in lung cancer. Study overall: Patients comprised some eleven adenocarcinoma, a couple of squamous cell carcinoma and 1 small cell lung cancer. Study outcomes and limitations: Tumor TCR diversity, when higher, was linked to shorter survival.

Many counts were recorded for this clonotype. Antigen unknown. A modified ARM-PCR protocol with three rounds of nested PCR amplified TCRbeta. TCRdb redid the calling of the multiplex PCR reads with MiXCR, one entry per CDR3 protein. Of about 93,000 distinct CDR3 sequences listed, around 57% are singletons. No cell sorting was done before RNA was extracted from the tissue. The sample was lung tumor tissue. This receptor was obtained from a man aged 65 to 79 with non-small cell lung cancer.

Here the CDR3 DNA reads TGCGCCAGCAGCTTAGGGGTTGTGAATGAGCAGTTCTTC. Amino acid sequence: CASSLGVVNEQFF. This chain joins TRBV5-1 and TRBJ2-1, with a weak D call TRBD1 (5 bases). CDR3 size: 13 residues. Trimming shortened V by 2 bases and J by 7 bases, and 10 bases separated the two germline ends. The germline V gene encodes CDR1 SGHRS and CDR2 YFSETQ.